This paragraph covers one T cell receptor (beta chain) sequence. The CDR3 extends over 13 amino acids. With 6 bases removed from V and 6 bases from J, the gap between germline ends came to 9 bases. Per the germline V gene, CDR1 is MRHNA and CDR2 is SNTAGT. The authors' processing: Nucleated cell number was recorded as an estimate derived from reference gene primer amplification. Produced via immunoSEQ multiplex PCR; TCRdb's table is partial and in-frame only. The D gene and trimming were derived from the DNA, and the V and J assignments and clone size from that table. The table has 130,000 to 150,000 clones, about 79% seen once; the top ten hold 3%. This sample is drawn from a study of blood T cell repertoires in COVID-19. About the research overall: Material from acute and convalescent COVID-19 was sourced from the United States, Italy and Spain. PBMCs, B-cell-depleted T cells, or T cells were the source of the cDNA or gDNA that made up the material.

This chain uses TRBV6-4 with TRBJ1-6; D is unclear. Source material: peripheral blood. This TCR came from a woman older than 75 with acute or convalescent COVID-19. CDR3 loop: CASSMEANSPLHF. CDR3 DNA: TGTGCCAGCAGCATGGAGGCTAATTCACCCCTCCACTTT.